These T cell receptor beta chains were read from a single sample in a study of blood T cell repertoires in COVID-19. Method: immunoSEQ multiplex PCR; TCRdb's copy keeps in-frame clones and lacks some. The sample includes about 370,000 clones, roughly 90% seen only once; the top ten take less than 3.5%. The sequencing input was peripheral blood. The receptors were gathered from a woman younger than 45 with COVID-19, enrolled during active disease. The CDR3 runs from the conserved cysteine through the conserved F or W. D genes are given only for firm matches. Rows give clone size only sometimes, using once, few, many, or a class for an expanded clone.

v_gene	d_gene	j_gene	abundance	CDR3nt	CDR3aa
TRBV7-9	-	TRBJ1-1	-	TGTGCCAGCAGCTTTAGGGGGAATGAAGCTTTCTTT	CASSFRGNEAFF
TRBV6-5	TRBD1	TRBJ2-5	-	TGTGCCAGCAGTTACGGTTATGGACAGGGACAAGAGACCCAGTACTTC	CASSYGYGQGQETQYF
TRBV6-6	TRBD1	TRBJ1-5	-	TGTGCCAGCAGTCAGACACAGGGGGCTATGAGCAATCAGCCCCAGCATTTT	CASSQTQGAMSNQPQHF
TRBV11-3	-	TRBJ2-3	-	TGTGCCAGCAGCTTTGAAGGGGATTCAGATACGCAGTATTTT	CASSFEGDSDTQYF
TRBV7-9	-	TRBJ2-7	-	TGTGCCAGCAGCCACGCGTCGGGGAACCACGAGCAGTACTTC	CASSHASGNHEQYF
TRBV5-1	-	TRBJ1-1	-	TGCGCCAGCAGCTTGGACAGGACCCACACTGAAGCTTTCTTT	CASSLDRTHTEAFF
TRBV2	-	TRBJ2-2	-	TGTGCCAGCAGGCAGGGCGAGAACACCGGGGAGCTGTTTTTT	CASRQGENTGELFF
TRBV21-1	-	TRBJ2-5	-	TGTGCCAGCAGCAAAGACGAGCGGGCACAAGAGACCCAGTACTTC	CASSKDERAQETQYF
TRBV7-9	TRBD1	TRBJ1-3	-	TGTGCCAGCAGCCGACAGGGTGGTACTGGAAACACCATATATTTT	CASSRQGGTGNTIYF
TRBV5-1	TRBD1	TRBJ1-4	few	TGCGCCAGCAACGCTGGGGGACAGAATAATGAAAAACTGTTTTTT	CASNAGGQNNEKLFF
TRBV9	-	TRBJ2-7	-	TGTGCCAGCAGCGTAGGCCAGGGGAACTACGAGCAGTACTTC	CASSVGQGNYEQYF
TRBV4-3	TRBD2	TRBJ2-3	few	TGCGCCAGCAGCCAAGATAGGTCAGTGGCTAGCGGGAGTGTCTCAGATACGCAGTATTTT	CASSQDRSVASGSVSDTQYF
TRBV4-1	TRBD2	TRBJ2-1	-	TGCGCCAGCAGCCAAGAGAGTCTAGCGGTGGCCCATTACAATGAGCAGTTCTTC	CASSQESLAVAHYNEQFF
TRBV5-1	-	TRBJ1-6	-	TGCGCCAGCAGCTTGGTCTCTGAGTCACCCCTCCACTTT	CASSLVSESPLHF
TRBV24-1	-	TRBJ1-2	-	TGTGCCACCAGTGATCCCAGGGCCGGCTATGGCTACACCTTC	CATSDPRAGYGYTF
TRBV28	TRBD2	TRBJ2-7	-	TGTGCCAGCAGTGGAGAGCGGGAGAGCTCCTACGAGCAGTACTTC	CASSGERESSYEQYF
TRBV6-2/TRBV6-3	TRBD1	TRBJ2-2	-	TGTGCCAGCAGCCCTCGAGGGGGCAGAGGCACCGGGGAGCTGTTTTTT	CASSPRGGRGTGELFF
TRBV7-8	-	TRBJ2-1	-	TGTGCCAGCAGCTGGGGGCTAGGAAATGAGCAGTTCTTC	CASSWGLGNEQFF
TRBV7-8	-	TRBJ2-3	once	TGTGCCAGCAGCTCCCTCTTAGAGGTGGATACGCAGTATTTT	CASSSLLEVDTQYF
TRBV29-1	-	TRBJ1-1	once	TGCAGCGTCCAAGGGGGGGCAGGCACTGAAGCTTTCTTT	CSVQGGAGTEAFF
TRBV7-2	-	TRBJ1-1	few	TGTGCCAGCAGCTCTCACAGGGACGGGCCTGAAGCTTTCTTT	CASSSHRDGPEAFF
TRBV4-3	TRBD2	TRBJ2-5	-	TGCGCCAGCAGCCAACATTTCCCGAGCGGGGGGGGATACCAAGAGACCCAGTACTTC	CASSQHFPSGGGYQETQYF
TRBV6-1	-	TRBJ1-2	-	TGTGCCAGCAGTGAAAGGGACATAAACTATGGCTACACCTTC	CASSERDINYGYTF
TRBV29-1	TRBD2	TRBJ2-1	-	TGCAGCGTCGATCCTAGCGGGAGTTCGAATGAGCAGTTCTTC	CSVDPSGSSNEQFF
TRBV11-3	TRBD1	TRBJ2-1	-	TGTGCCAGCAGCGCCGGGACAGGGAACAATGAGCAGTTCTTC	CASSAGTGNNEQFF
TRBV11-2	-	TRBJ1-5	-	TGTGCCAGCAGCGGAGGGGATGGTCAGCCCCAGCATTTT	CASSGGDGQPQHF
TRBV7-8	-	TRBJ2-1	once	TGTGCCAGCAGCCCGACCTACCCAGCGCCTACATACAATGAGCAGTTCTTC	CASSPTYPAPTYNEQFF
TRBV19	TRBD1	TRBJ1-2	-	TGTGCCAGTAGTCCAGACAGGGGTTACTATGGCTACACCTTC	CASSPDRGYYGYTF
TRBV11-3	TRBD2	TRBJ2-1	-	TGTGCCAGCAGTCCTAAGGATGTGCGGGGGAGCTCCTACAATGAGCAGTTCTTC	CASSPKDVRGSSYNEQFF
TRBV21-1	-	TRBJ1-2	-	TGTGCCAGCAGCCCAAGGAATCCGGGACAGATCATGACTTTTAACTATGGCTACACCTTC	CASSPRNPGQIMTFNYGYTF
TRBV21-1	-	TRBJ1-4	-	TGTGCCAGCAGCAAAACGGGGGCTACGACAGGGGGCCCTCAAAGTAATGAAAAACTGTTTTTT	CASSKTGATTGGPQSNEKLFF
TRBV15	TRBD2	TRBJ2-2	once	TGTGCCACCAGCAGAAGACTAGCGGGGGGCTCGAACACCGGGGAGCTGTTTTTT	CATSRRLAGGSNTGELFF
TRBV7-2	TRBD1	TRBJ2-1	-	TGTGCCAGCAGCTCCCCCTTGGGACAGTCCTACAATGAGCAGTTCTTC	CASSSPLGQSYNEQFF
TRBV6-2/TRBV6-3	TRBD1	TRBJ1-5	once	TGTGCCAGCAGTTTCGGGACAGGGGTTCAGCCCCAGCATTTT	CASSFGTGVQPQHF
TRBV6-1	-	TRBJ1-6	-	TGTGCCAGCAGTGAAGCCACCCCGGGGGGGAATTCACCCCTCCACTTT	CASSEATPGGNSPLHF
TRBV5-1	-	TRBJ2-7	-	TGCGCCAGCAGCTTGATGGGGGCGCTCGAGCAGTACTTC	CASSLMGALEQYF
TRBV5-1	TRBD1	TRBJ2-3	-	TGCGCCAGCAGCTCCGGGACAGCGACAGATACGCAGTATTTT	CASSSGTATDTQYF
TRBV6-2/TRBV6-3	-	TRBJ2-1	-	TGTGCCAGCAGTAACCGACAGAGCTCCTACAATGAGCAGTTCTTC	CASSNRQSSYNEQFF
TRBV4-3	TRBD1	TRBJ2-7	-	TGCGCCAGCAGCCAAAAAGGGGACAGGCAGTACTTC	CASSQKGDRQYF
TRBV13	TRBD2	TRBJ2-5	-	TGTGCCAGCAGCTCCACCCTAGCGGGAGCAGAGACCCAGTACTTC	CASSSTLAGAETQYF
TRBV6-1	-	TRBJ2-7	-	TGTGCCAGCAGTGAGGACAGATCCTACGAGCAGTACTTC	CASSEDRSYEQYF
TRBV11-3	TRBD1	TRBJ1-1	-	TGTGCCAGCAGCCCAAATCAAGGGGGCAGAGGCACTGAAGCTTTCTTT	CASSPNQGGRGTEAFF
TRBV19	-	TRBJ1-1	-	TGTGCCAGTAGCACCACCCTGGGGGCAGTTGAAGCTTTCTTT	CASSTTLGAVEAFF
TRBV5-5	-	TRBJ1-1	few	TGTGCCAGCAGCTTTAGAACCAGCGCGGCCACTGAAGCTTTCTTT	CASSFRTSAATEAFF
TRBV2	-	TRBJ2-5	-	TGTGCCAGCAGTGACGGCAGGGAACAAGAGACCCAGTACTTC	CASSDGREQETQYF
TRBV27	-	TRBJ1-6	-	TGTGCCAGCAGTTCCCCCCGGGACACTTCACCCCTCCACTTT	CASSSPRDTSPLHF
TRBV13	TRBD2	TRBJ2-3	-	TGTGCCAGCAGCTTAGAGCGGGGTGTTACCACAGATACGCAGTATTTT	CASSLERGVTTDTQYF